This passage covers 23 T cell receptor beta chains from one sample sequenced in a study of low-dose radiotherapy and immunotherapy resistance in tumors. TRAV- and TRBV-specific primers, spanning alpha and beta chains, primed first-strand cDNA. TCRs were amplified for 15 to 25 PCR cycles with a constant-region primer and V-primer adapter. TCRdb re-analysed the reads in MiXCR, keeping a single row per CDR3 protein. The sample lists about 9,000 distinct CDR3 sequences, approximately 70% occurring once. All receptors derive from a human donor with advanced metastatic prostate, ovarian, gallbladder or colorectal cancer (not recorded which). This table probably holds off-target reads from a library built for another chain.

CDR3 sequence reads: CASSFGTGTDTQYF. CDR3 in DNA: TGCGCCAGCAGCTTCGGGACAGGCACAGATACGCAGTATTTT. The chain employs TRBV5-1 and TRBJ2-3, with 7 bases that match TRBD1. CDR1 and CDR2 (germline): SGHRS, YFSETQ. This CDR3 region has 14 residues. The V and J ends lost 2 bases and 1 base, in that order; junction bases with no gene match: 1.

The CDR3 coding sequence is TGTGCCAGCAGTTCGCCCGGGAATCGGGGCTCCTACGAGCAGTACTTC. Its protein is CASSSPGNRGSYEQYF. The chain is built from TRBV27 and TRBJ2-7; D perhaps matches TRBD2 (5 bases). Germline CDR1 reads MNHEY; CDR2 reads SMNVEV (reference sequence). The V end lost 4 bases, the J end lost 0 bases, and 16 bases lay between the germline ends. The CDR3 contains 16 residues.

This sequence joins TRBV9 and TRBJ1-1, with a weak D call TRBD1 (5 bases). V was clipped by 1 base and J by 1 base, with 11 bases between them. The CDR3 is 15 residues long. The V gene's germline CDR1 is SGDLS and CDR2 YYNGEE. The CDR3 DNA reads TGTGCCAGCAGCGTAAATGCAGGGCCGAACACTGAAGCTTTCTTT. Encoded protein: CASSVNAGPNTEAFF.

The CDR3 loop is CASRSDGNTEAFF. CDR3 DNA: TGTGCCAGTAGATCAGACGGGAACACTGAAGCTTTCTTT. The gene calls are TRBV19 and TRBJ1-1; D gene ambiguous. Trimming left V 6 bases short and J 1 base short, with 9 bases between. Germline V lookup: CDR1 LNHDA, CDR2 SQIVND (reference sequence). The CDR3 contains 13 residues.

This chain joins TRBV25-1 and TRBJ2-3; TRBD2 matches at 8 bases. Germline V CDR1 and CDR2: MGHDK, SYGVNS. CDR3 length: 15 residues. The junction had 4 bases not matched to a gene; V was cut back by 1 base and J by 4 bases. CDR3 DNA sequence: TGTGCCAGCAGTGAATGGAGCGGGAGTGCAGATACGCAGTATTTT. This codes for CASSEWSGSADTQYF.

This clonotype has just a few counts. This chain links TRBV4-1 with TRBJ2-7, with 13 bases aligning to TRBD2. The CDR3 covers 15 residues. From germline, CDR1 is MGHRA and CDR2 YSYEKL. J gave up 0 bases and V 6 bases, and 2 bases lay outside the gene matches. The CDR3 nucleotides read TGCGCCAGCAGTCGGACTAGCGGGAGCTCCTACGAGCAGTACTTC. As protein: CASSRTSGSSYEQYF.

This clonotype is a singleton in its sample. The V and J genes are TRBV4-2 and TRBJ2-3; D remains ambiguous. Germline V gene data show CDR1 as LGHNA and CDR2 as YNFKEQ. This CDR3 has 14 amino acids. V was trimmed by 4 bases and J by 0 bases, leaving 8 bases between them. This chain's CDR3 is CASSLGLSTDTQYF. The CDR3 region has the DNA TGTGCCAGCAGCCTTGGGCTCAGCACAGATACGCAGTATTTT.

The chain links TRBV25-1 to TRBJ2-2; 13 bases are a match to TRBD2. V lost 6 bases and J lost 2; bases outside the gene matches: 6. This CDR3 has 17 amino acids. Germline loops: CDR1 MGHDK, CDR2 SYGVNS. CDR3 in amino acids: CASRRLAGGDNTGELFF. Here the CDR3 DNA reads TGTGCCAGCAGGCGACTAGCGGGGGGAGACAACACCGGGGAGCTGTTTTTT.

Only a few counts were recorded for this clonotype. The rearrangement uses TRBV5-1 and TRBJ2-7; 7 nucleotides line up with TRBD2. The germline V gene has CDR1 SGHRS and CDR2 YFSETQ. J gave up 5 bases and V 4 bases, and 12 bases lay outside the gene matches. This CDR3 is built from 15 residues. Here the CDR3 reads CASSGVRSGINEQYF. For the CDR3, the DNA is TGCGCCAGCAGCGGTGTTAGGAGCGGGATTAACGAGCAGTACTTC.

The chain uses TRBV6-6 and TRBJ2-7; a weak D match, TRBD1 (6 bases). The CDR3 has 14 residues. Trimming left V 3 bases short and J 6 bases short, with 15 bases between. Per the germline V gene, CDR1 is MNHNY and CDR2 is SVGAGI (reference sequence). Here the CDR3 reads CASSYAIGGSEQYF. CDR3 DNA sequence: TGTGCCAGCAGTTATGCAATAGGGGGATCCGAGCAGTACTTC.

Only a few counts were recorded for this clonotype. The chain has TRBV5-1 and TRBJ1-1; the match to TRBD1 covers 9 bases. Per germline, CDR1 SGHRS and CDR2 YFSETQ. The CDR3 sequence is 14 residues long. Trimming took 4 bases from V and 8 from J; bases not matched to a gene: 9. CDR3 nucleotide sequence: TGCGCCAGCAGCACCCGAGGGACAGGGCTAGAAGCTTTCTTT. It is translated as CASSTRGTGLEAFF.

The gene calls are TRBV28 and TRBJ2-1; D call uncertain. The length of the CDR3 is 12 residues. V was trimmed by 4 bases and J by 6 bases, leaving 7 bases between them. Germline V gives CDR1 MDHEN, CDR2 SYDVKM. The CDR3 loop reads CASSWIFNEQFF. As DNA, the CDR3 is TGTGCCAGCAGTTGGATATTCAATGAGCAGTTCTTC. Based on the CDR3 plus reference TRBV28 and TRBJ2-1, the full variable domain is DVKVTQSSRYLVKRTGEKVFLECVQDMDHENMFWYRQDPGLGLRLIYFSYDVKMKEKGDIPEGYSVSREKKERFSLILESASTNQTSMYLCASSWIFNEQFFGPGTRLTVL.

V usage is TRBV5-1 and J usage is TRBJ2-1; D is tentatively TRBD1 or TRBD2 (5 bases each). V was clipped by 4 bases and J by 7 bases, with 9 bases between them. There are 12 residues in the CDR3. Germline CDR1 SGHRS, CDR2 YFSETQ. Here the CDR3 reads CASSREGNEQFF. DNA of the CDR3: TGCGCCAGCAGCCGAGAGGGGAATGAGCAGTTCTTC.

This chain links TRBV5-1 with TRBJ2-3, with TRBD1 matching over 12 bases. CDR1 and CDR2 (germline): SGHRS, YFSETQ. The CDR3 has 17 amino acids. Germline trimming cut 1 base from V and 6 bases from J; bases unmatched to any gene: 9. CDR3 residues: CASSLLAGQGAVDTQYF. CDR3 bases: TGCGCCAGCAGCTTGCTGGCGGGACAGGGGGCGGTTGATACGCAGTATTTT.

V and J are TRBV28 and TRBJ2-1; 7 bases agree with TRBD2. This CDR3 has 12 amino acids. Germline values: CDR1 MDHEN, CDR2 SYDVKM. V lost 1 base and J lost 14; bases outside the gene matches: 5. The CDR3 is CASSLSTSVEFF. The CDR3 bases are TGTGCCAGCAGTTTATCTACTAGCGTGGAGTTCTTC.

The gene calls are TRBV12-3 or TRBV12-4 and TRBJ1-3; D might be TRBD1 (6 bases). V was shortened by 3 bases and J by 2 bases, with 8 bases between the two germline ends. CDR3 size: 14 residues. The CDR3, as DNA: TGTGCCAGCAGTTTTGGGGGCCCTGGAAACACCATATATTTT. Translation gives CASSFGGPGNTIYF.

The chain couples TRBV12-3 or TRBV12-4 to TRBJ2-2; D not resolved. The CDR3 covers 16 residues. The V end lost 7 bases, the J end lost 1 base, and 16 bases lay between the germline ends. In DNA form, the CDR3 reads TGTGCCAGCACCACCTTCGGACCGTTGAACACCGGGGAGCTGTTTTTT. Its protein product is CASTTFGPLNTGELFF.

The chain is built from TRBV5-5 and TRBJ2-1, with 9 bases that match TRBD1. The J segment lost 8 bases and the V segment lost 2 bases, leaving 8 bases of the junction unmatched. The CDR3 length is 15 residues. From germline, CDR1 is SGHKS and CDR2 YYEKEE (reference sequence). The CDR3 DNA reads as TGTGCCAGCAGCTTTGTTTGGACAGGGGTGGATGAGCAGTTCTTC. Its protein is CASSFVWTGVDEQFF.

The CDR3 region is CASSRGDGLTEAFF. CDR3 DNA: TGCGCCAGCAGCCGAGGGGATGGCCTCACTGAAGCTTTCTTT. This chain joins TRBV5-1 and TRBJ1-1; D perhaps matches TRBD1 (5 bases). Trimming pared 4 bases from V and 4 bases from J, leaving 14 bases between. The length of the CDR3 is 14 residues. The germline CDR1 and CDR2 sequences are SGHRS and YFSETQ.

On this clonotype itself: One junction end disagrees with the germline gene, perhaps due to a read error. V usage is TRBV5-6 and J usage is TRBJ2-5, with 8 nucleotides matching TRBD1. The CDR3 runs 13 residues. Germline V gene data show CDR1 as SGHDT and CDR2 as YYEEEE. DNA for the CDR3: TGTGCCAGCAGCAGGGACAGGCAAGGGACCCAGTACTTC. This gives the protein CASSRDRQGTQYF. The full variable domain, its missing parts supplied by reference TRBV5-6 and TRBJ2-5, is DAGVTQSPTHLIKTRGQQVTLRCSPKSGHDTVSWYQQALGQGPQFIFQYYEEEERQRGNFPDRFSGHQFPNYSSELNVNALLLGDSALYLCASSRDRQGTQYFGPGTRLLVL.

This clonotype was seen just once. The chain is built from TRBV3-1 and TRBJ2-4; no clear D. Per the germline V gene, CDR1 is LGHDT and CDR2 is YNNKEL (reference sequence). V was cut by 6 bases and J by 0 bases, with 3 bases left in between. CDR3 size: 12 residues. CDR3 residues: CASSGAKNIQYF. CDR3 bases: TGTGCCAGCAGTGGAGCCAAAAACATTCAGTACTTC.

The sample holds a few counts of this clonotype. The chain couples TRBV28 to TRBJ2-1, with TRBD2 matching 11 bases. Germline lookup yields CDR1 MDHEN and CDR2 SYDVKM. V was clipped by 6 bases and J by 0 bases; unmatched bases: 7. There are 17 residues in the CDR3. CDR3 protein: CASSTGLAGFSYNEQFF. The DNA of the CDR3 is TGTGCCAGCAGCACCGGACTAGCGGGCTTCTCCTACAATGAGCAGTTCTTC.

The chain joins TRBV26 to TRBJ2-7; the listed D gene, TRBD1, was not tested against the DNA. TRBV26 is a pseudogene segment. This CDR3 is built from 15 residues. The CDR3 loop is CASSRRPGGSYEQYF. In DNA, the CDR3 is TGTGCCAGCAGCCGGAGGCCGGGAGGCTCCTACGAGCAGTACTTC.